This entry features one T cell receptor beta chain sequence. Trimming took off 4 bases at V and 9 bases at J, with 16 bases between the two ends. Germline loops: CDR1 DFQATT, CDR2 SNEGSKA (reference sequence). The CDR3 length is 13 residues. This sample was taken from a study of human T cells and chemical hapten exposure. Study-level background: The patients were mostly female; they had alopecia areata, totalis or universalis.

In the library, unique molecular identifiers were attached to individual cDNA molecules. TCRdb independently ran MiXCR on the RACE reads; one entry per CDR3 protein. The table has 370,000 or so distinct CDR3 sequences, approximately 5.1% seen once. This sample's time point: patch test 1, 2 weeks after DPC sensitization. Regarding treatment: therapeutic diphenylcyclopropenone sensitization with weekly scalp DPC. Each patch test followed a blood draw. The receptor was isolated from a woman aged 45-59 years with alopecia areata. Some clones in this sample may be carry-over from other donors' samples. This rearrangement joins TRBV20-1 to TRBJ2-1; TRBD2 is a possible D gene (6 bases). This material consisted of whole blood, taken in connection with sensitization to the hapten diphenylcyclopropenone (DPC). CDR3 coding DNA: TGCAGTGCTAAGGCCTCGACTAGAGGTGAGCAGTTCTTC. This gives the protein CSAKASTRGEQFF.